The clone carrying this T cell receptor beta chain was found many times. The antigen is undetermined. Template material for amplifying TCR beta CDR3 regions consisted of RNA transcripts. In the first-round RT-PCR of the TCR CDR3, the HTBI primer set was used. TCRdb used MiXCR to reprocess the multiplex PCR reads, holding one entry per CDR3 protein. Among 400,000 to 500,000 distinct CDR3 sequences listed, approximately 15% were seen once. This sample was included in a study of T cells in Graves' hyperthyroidism and ophthalmopathy. Study observations and caveats: Separation of ophthalmopathy from stable hyperthyroidism was achieved by a 13 V-J model. For ophthalmopathy, model prediction preceded onset by a median approximately 6 months.

Trimming shortened V by 3 bases and J by 5 bases, and 10 bases separated the two germline ends. Germline assignment: CDR1 MNHEY and CDR2 SVGEGT. This CDR3 has 13 residues. The source is a woman between 18 and 29 years old with Graves' hyperthyroidism. The specimen sequenced was blood. The chain employs TRBV6-2 or TRBV6-3 and TRBJ2-5; D is ambiguous. In DNA form, the CDR3 reads TGTGCCAGCAGTTATAGAGAGGCGGAGACCCAGTACTTC. It yields the protein CASSYREAETQYF.